This T cell receptor beta chain is from a study of a mutant IDH1 vaccine in newly diagnosed glioma. V gave up 4 bases and J gave up 4 bases, with 7 bases separating them. The CDR3 consists of 12 residues. Germline assignment: CDR1 SGHAT and CDR2 FQNNGV. Profiled with immunoSEQ multiplex PCR; TCRdb holds only in-frame clones, not every one. The sample records about 62,000 clones, 70% to 90% being singletons. This clone was counted a few times. Its antigen is undetermined. Sample time point: week 11, during vaccination. The study gave 300 ug of mutant IDH1 20-mer peptide per vaccine dose, with topical imiquimod. New WHO grade 3 or 4 IDH1-mutant, ATRX-lost astrocytomas were present in all donors.

The sequences come from PBMCs, collected from a glioma patient whose treatment included an IDH1 peptide vaccine. This sequence joins TRBV11-2 and TRBJ2-5; D remains ambiguous. The TCR was taken from a man aged 35-49 years with glioma. The DNA for the CDR3 is TGTGCCAGCAGCTGGGCAGGAGAGACCCAGTACTTC. This translates into CASSWAGETQYF.